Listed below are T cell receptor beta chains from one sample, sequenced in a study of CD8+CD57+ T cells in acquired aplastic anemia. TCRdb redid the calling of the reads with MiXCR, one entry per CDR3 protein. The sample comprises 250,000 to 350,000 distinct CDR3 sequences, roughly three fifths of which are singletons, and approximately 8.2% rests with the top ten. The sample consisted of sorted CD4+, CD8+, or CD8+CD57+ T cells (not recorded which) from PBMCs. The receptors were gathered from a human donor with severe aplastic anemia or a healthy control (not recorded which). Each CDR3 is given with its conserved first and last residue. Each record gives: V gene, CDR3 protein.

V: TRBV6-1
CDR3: CACQDGTAGELFF

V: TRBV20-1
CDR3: CSAEGTARDFYTDTQYF

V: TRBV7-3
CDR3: CASSSSGGAVGEQFF

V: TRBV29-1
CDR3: CSVAGQGASYEQYF

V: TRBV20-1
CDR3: CSARDPLAGYEQYF

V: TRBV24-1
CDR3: CASRSGYTF

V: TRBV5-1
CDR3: CASALQGANTEAFF

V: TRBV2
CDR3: CATHIEGRGPFF

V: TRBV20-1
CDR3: CSASETLVVYEQYF

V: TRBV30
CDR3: CAYRGGETQYF

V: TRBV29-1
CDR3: CSVGFGQVNTEAFF

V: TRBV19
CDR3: CASSMGLGSEQFF

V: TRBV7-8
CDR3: CTSSLAHKSYEQYF

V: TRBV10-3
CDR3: CAISAIDSGSPLHF

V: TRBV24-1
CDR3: CATSDPGGGYTF

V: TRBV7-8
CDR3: CASSDSGGSPIDKQYF

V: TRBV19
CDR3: CASKEGDRASNEQFF

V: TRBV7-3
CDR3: CASSLASGGASTGELFF

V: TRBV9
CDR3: CASSVGRGADYGYTF

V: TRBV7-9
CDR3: CASSLGATEPFMEQYF

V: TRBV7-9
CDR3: CASSFVWVDEQFF

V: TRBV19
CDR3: CASSVWAVNTEAFF

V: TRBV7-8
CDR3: CASSDTGGGGAYQPQHF

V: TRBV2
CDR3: CASRDGLGSYNEQFF

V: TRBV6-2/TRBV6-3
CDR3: CASSLTSGDSQQYF

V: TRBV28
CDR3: CASSSLTVNQPQHF

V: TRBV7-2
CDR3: CASSPSPGAGYTF

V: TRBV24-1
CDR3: CATSDSSAVYEQYF

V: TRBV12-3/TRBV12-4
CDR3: CASSRRQGMNTEAFF

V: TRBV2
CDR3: CASSDGSWGTDTQYF

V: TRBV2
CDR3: CATDRASYEQYF

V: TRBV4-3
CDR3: CASSQDIQGGYGYTF

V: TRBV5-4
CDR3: CASSLGTLTNYGYTF

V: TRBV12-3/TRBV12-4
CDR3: CASSRPGRKETQYF

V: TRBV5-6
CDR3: CASSLLGGDNQPQHF

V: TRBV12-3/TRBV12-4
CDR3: CASSTRTPTNEKLFF

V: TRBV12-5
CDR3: CASGKQTVINQPQHF

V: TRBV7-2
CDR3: CASSPQGQTTYEQYF

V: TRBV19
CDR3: CATWDRASGNTIYF

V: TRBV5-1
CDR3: CASSLAWDRGDYEQYF

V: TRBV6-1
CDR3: CASKEIYGYTF

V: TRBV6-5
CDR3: CASSYRLGDQPQHF

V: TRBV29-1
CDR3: CSVSVRDSTYEQYF

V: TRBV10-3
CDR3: CAISESRGVGDQPQHF

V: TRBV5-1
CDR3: CASSFRVSSTDTQYF

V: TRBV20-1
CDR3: CSAISEEGVRETQYF

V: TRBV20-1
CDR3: CSARETQGSGGEQYF

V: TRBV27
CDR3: CASSSIGGSGANVLTF

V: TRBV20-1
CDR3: CSARVPGTDTQYF

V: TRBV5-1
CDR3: CASSLAGANVLTF

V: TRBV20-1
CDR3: CSAAGHWNTGELFF

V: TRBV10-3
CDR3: CAISERMDGPDNEGALTYEQYF

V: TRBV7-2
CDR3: CASSPQGPPYEQYF

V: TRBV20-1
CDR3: CSAPGGLTYEQYF

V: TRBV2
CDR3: CASLGIAAKETQYF

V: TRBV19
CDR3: CASRISGATEAFF